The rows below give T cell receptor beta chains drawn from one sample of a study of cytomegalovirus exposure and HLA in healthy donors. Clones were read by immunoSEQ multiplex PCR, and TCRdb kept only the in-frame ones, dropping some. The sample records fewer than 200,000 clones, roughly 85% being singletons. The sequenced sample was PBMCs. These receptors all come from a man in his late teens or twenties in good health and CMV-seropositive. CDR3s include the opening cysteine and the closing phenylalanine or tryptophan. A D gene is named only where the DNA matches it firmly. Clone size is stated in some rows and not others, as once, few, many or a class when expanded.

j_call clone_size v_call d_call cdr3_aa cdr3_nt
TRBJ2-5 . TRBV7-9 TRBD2 CASAGGRETQYF TGTGCCAGCGCGGGGGGCAGGGAGACCCAGTACTTC
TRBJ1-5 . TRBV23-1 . CASSQRTVQPQHF TGCGCCAGCAGTCAACGGACAGTTCAGCCCCAGCATTTT
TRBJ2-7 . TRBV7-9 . CASSQGIPHEQYF TGTGCCAGCAGCCAGGGGATTCCCCACGAGCAGTACTTC
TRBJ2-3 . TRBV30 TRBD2 CAWSNGGADTQYF TGTGCCTGGAGTAACGGGGGGGCAGATACGCAGTATTTT
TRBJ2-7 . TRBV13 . CASSPMPGSYEQYF TGTGCCAGCAGCCCCATGCCAGGCTCCTACGAGCAGTACTTC
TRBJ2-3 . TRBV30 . CAWSALASSTDTQYF TGTGCCTGGAGTGCTCTAGCTTCTAGCACAGATACGCAGTATTTT
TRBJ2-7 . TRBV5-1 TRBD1 CASSIWDSSYEQYF TGCGCCAGCAGCATCTGGGACAGCTCCTACGAGCAGTACTTC
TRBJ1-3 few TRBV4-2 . CASSPLRAGNTIYF TGTGCCAGCAGCCCCCTCAGGGCTGGAAACACCATATATTTT
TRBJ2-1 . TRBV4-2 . CASSYSKNEQFF TGTGCCAGCAGCTACAGCAAGAATGAGCAGTTCTTC
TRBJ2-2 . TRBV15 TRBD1 CATSQTFDRGGTGELFF TGTGCCACCAGCCAGACCTTCGACAGGGGGGGCACCGGGGAGCTGTTTTTT
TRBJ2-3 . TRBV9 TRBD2 CASSVESGTPDTQYF TGTGCCAGCAGCGTAGAAAGCGGGACCCCAGATACGCAGTATTTT
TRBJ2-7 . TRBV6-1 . CASSEALWTRNDYYEQYF TGTGCCAGCAGTGAAGCTCTCTGGACCAGGAACGACTACTACGAGCAGTACTTC
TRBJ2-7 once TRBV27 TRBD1 CASSPEPGQIYEQYF TGTGCCAGCAGTCCCGAGCCGGGACAGATCTACGAGCAGTACTTC
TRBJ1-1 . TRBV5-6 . CASSWGQNTEAFF TGTGCCAGCAGCTGGGGCCAGAACACTGAAGCTTTCTTT
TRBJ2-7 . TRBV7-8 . CASSYSGYEQYF TGTGCCAGCAGCTATTCAGGGTACGAGCAGTACTTC
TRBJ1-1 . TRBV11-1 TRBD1 CASSGQGTEAFF TGTGCCAGCAGCGGACAGGGGACTGAAGCTTTCTTT
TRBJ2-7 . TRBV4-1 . CASSQVVSRSYEQYF TGCGCCAGCAGCCAAGTAGTTTCCCGGAGCTACGAGCAGTACTTC
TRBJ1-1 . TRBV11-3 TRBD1 CASSAGTGYEAFF TGTGCCAGCAGCGCCGGGACAGGGTATGAAGCTTTCTTT
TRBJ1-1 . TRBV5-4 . CASSRGTEAFF TGTGCCAGTAGTCGGGGAACTGAAGCTTTCTTT
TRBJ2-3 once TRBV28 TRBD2 CASSLPILAGAEDTQYF TGTGCCAGCAGTTTACCCATTCTAGCGGGAGCCGAAGATACGCAGTATTTT
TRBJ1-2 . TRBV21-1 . CASSFTRDRVSNYGYTF TGTGCCAGCAGCTTCACCCGGGACAGGGTGAGTAACTATGGCTACACCTTC
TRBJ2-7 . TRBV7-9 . CASSQGGLGEQYF TGTGCCAGCAGCCAAGGGGGTCTCGGCGAGCAGTACTTC
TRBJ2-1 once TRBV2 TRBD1 CAGGRQGVSNEQFF TGTGCCGGGGGAAGACAGGGGGTTTCCAATGAGCAGTTCTTC
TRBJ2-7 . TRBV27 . CASSSNIYEQYF TGTGCCAGCAGTTCAAACATCTACGAGCAGTACTTC
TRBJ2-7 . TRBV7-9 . CASSSPFFREQYF TGTGCCAGCAGCTCCCCTTTCTTCCGCGAGCAGTACTTC
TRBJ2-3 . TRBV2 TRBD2 CASSDRGGDTQYF TGTGCCAGCAGTGATCGGGGGGGGGATACGCAGTATTTT
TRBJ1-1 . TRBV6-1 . CASSESGVTEAFF TGTGCCAGCAGTGAATCAGGGGTCACTGAAGCTTTCTTT
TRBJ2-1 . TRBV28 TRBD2 CASSSGGLGREQFF TGTGCCAGCAGTTCGGGGGGGCTAGGCCGCGAGCAGTTCTTC
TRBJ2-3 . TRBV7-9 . CASSSAGAVGSDTQYF TGTGCCAGCAGCTCCGCAGGGGCGGTGGGTTCAGATACGCAGTATTTT
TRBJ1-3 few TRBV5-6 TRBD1 CASRTYTGDSGNTIYF TGTGCCAGCAGGACATACACAGGGGATTCTGGAAACACCATATATTTT
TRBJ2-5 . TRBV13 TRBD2 CASSLKAGYQETQYF TGTGCCAGCAGCTTAAAAGCGGGGTATCAAGAGACCCAGTACTTC
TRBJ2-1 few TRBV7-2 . CASSQTYNEQFF TGTGCCAGCAGCCAAACCTACAATGAGCAGTTCTTC
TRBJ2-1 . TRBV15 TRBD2 CATSRDAGDWNEQFF TGTGCCACCAGCAGAGATGCGGGAGATTGGAATGAGCAGTTCTTC
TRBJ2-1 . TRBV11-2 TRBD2 CASSLGGGRAHNEQFF TGTGCCAGCAGCTTAGGCGGCGGGAGGGCCCACAATGAGCAGTTCTTC